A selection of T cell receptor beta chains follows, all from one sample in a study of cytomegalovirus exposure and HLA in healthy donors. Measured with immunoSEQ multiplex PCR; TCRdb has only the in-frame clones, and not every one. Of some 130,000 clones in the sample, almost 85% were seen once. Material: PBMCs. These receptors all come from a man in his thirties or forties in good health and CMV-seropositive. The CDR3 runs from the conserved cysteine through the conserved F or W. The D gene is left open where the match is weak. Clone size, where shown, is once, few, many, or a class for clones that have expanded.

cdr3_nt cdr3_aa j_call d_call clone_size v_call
TGTGCCAGCAGCCATCTAGCGGGGGGGACCTACAATGAGCAGTTCTTC CASSHLAGGTYNEQFF TRBJ2-1 TRBD2 - TRBV14
TGCGCCAGCAGCCAAGGGCAGGAAATCGAGCTGTTTTTT CASSQGQEIELFF TRBJ2-2 - few TRBV4-1
TGTGCCAGCAGCTCTAGGACAGGGCGAGGGAACACTGAAGCTTTCTTT CASSSRTGRGNTEAFF TRBJ1-1 TRBD1 - TRBV7-2
TGTGCCAGCAGGACGAGGACAGGGAACACCGGGGAGCTGTTTTTT CASRTRTGNTGELFF TRBJ2-2 TRBD1 - TRBV2
TGTGCCAGCAGGCCAGAGGACAGCCGAAATTCACCCCTCCACTTT CASRPEDSRNSPLHF TRBJ1-6 - - TRBV2
TGTGCCAGCAGCCTCTGGCGCGGCAATGAGCAGTTCTTC CASSLWRGNEQFF TRBJ2-1 - - TRBV6-6
TGCGCCAGCAGCTTGTTATCTAGCGGGAATAATGAGCAGTTCTTC CASSLLSSGNNEQFF TRBJ2-1 TRBD2 - TRBV5-1
TGTGCCAGCAGGGGAGACAAGCCTAACTATGGCTACACCTTC CASRGDKPNYGYTF TRBJ1-2 - - TRBV5-6
TGTGCCAGCAGTTTCAATAACCCAGGGGGCAATCAGCCCCAGCATTTT CASSFNNPGGNQPQHF TRBJ1-5 - - TRBV27
TGTGCCAGCAGCCCAACCGACAGTGCTGGCTACACCTTC CASSPTDSAGYTF TRBJ1-2 - once TRBV6-5
TGTGCCAGTAGGGTCGGACAGGGTAATGGCTACACCTTC CASRVGQGNGYTF TRBJ1-2 TRBD1 - TRBV19
TGTGCCAGCTCACCGATATTAGTCTCGGGGGGAGAGACCCAGTACTTC CASSPILVSGGETQYF TRBJ2-5 TRBD2 - TRBV18
TGTGCCAGCAGCTTAATCGCTATCTCCTACGAGCAGTACTTC CASSLIAISYEQYF TRBJ2-7 - - TRBV7-6
TGCGCCAGCAGCCCTGGCCGAAACTATGGCTACACCTTC CASSPGRNYGYTF TRBJ1-2 - - TRBV4-3
TGTGCCAGCAGCTTATTCGGCGAGCAGTACTTC CASSLFGEQYF TRBJ2-7 - - TRBV7-2
TGCGCCAGCAGCTTTGACAGTTTCTATGGCTACACCTTC CASSFDSFYGYTF TRBJ1-2 - - TRBV5-1
TGTGCCAGCAGCCAAGGGGCTGCGGGGTTTTCAAGCTACACCTTC CASSQGAAGFSSYTF TRBJ1-2 - - TRBV4-2
TGCGCCAGCAGCCGGAATCCCACAGTCTCTGGAAACACCATATATTTT CASSRNPTVSGNTIYF TRBJ1-3 - once TRBV5-1
TGTGCCAGCAGCTTAGTAGCGGGAGATACCGAGCAGTACTTC CASSLVAGDTEQYF TRBJ2-7 TRBD2 - TRBV7-9
TGTGCCAGCAGCCGGACAGCCTACAATGAGCAGTTCTTC CASSRTAYNEQFF TRBJ2-1 - - TRBV11-3
TGTGCCAGCAGCTTGCTAGTGGGAGGGCCTCACGAGCAGTACTTC CASSLLVGGPHEQYF TRBJ2-7 TRBD2 many TRBV5-4
TGTGCCTGGGGGACAGCGAACACTGAAGCTTTCTTT CAWGTANTEAFF TRBJ1-1 TRBD1 - TRBV30
TGCGCCAGCAGCTTGGACGGTCGGTCTGGAAACACCATATATTTT CASSLDGRSGNTIYF TRBJ1-3 - - TRBV5-1
TGTGCCAGCAGCTTGACAGGGGACGAGCAGTACTTC CASSLTGDEQYF TRBJ2-7 TRBD1 - TRBV7-9
TGTGCCAGCAGCTACCGACCGGCAGGAAACACTGAAGCTTTCTTT CASSYRPAGNTEAFF TRBJ1-1 - - TRBV7-2
TGTGCCAGCAGCCGATCGACAGGGTTAGCCAAAAACATTCAGTACTTC CASSRSTGLAKNIQYF TRBJ2-4 TRBD1 - TRBV14
TGTGCCAGCAGCGTAGGGCTAGCGGGGTCCTACAATGAGCAGTTCTTC CASSVGLAGSYNEQFF TRBJ2-1 TRBD2 - TRBV9
TGTGCCAGCAGCTTAGATCGTTTAGATACGCAGTATTTT CASSLDRLDTQYF TRBJ2-3 - - TRBV11-2
TGTGCCAGCTCAGATTGGGACAAGAGCTCCTACGAGCAGTACTTC CASSDWDKSSYEQYF TRBJ2-7 - - TRBV18
TGCGCCAGCAGCTTGGACACAGGGTCGGGCGCGACCCAGTACTTC CASSLDTGSGATQYF TRBJ2-5 - - TRBV5-1
TGTGCCAGAAGCACCGACAGGGGGCGTAACTATGGCTACACCTTC CARSTDRGRNYGYTF TRBJ1-2 TRBD1 - TRBV5-3
TGTGCCAGCAGCCCGCGCTTGACAGGGGGCGTGACTGAAGCTTTCTTT CASSPRLTGGVTEAFF TRBJ1-1 TRBD1 - TRBV5-8
TGTGCCACCAGCAGAGCCCGGGATGGGGACACTGAAGCTTTCTTT CATSRARDGDTEAFF TRBJ1-1 - - TRBV15
TGTGCCAGCAGCTTAGACAGGGGAGATGGCTACACCTTC CASSLDRGDGYTF TRBJ1-2 - - TRBV11-2
TGTGCCAGCAACAAGGCAGGGGGCGCTTGGGAGCAGTACTTC CASNKAGGAWEQYF TRBJ2-7 TRBD1 - TRBV7-8
TGTGCCAGCAGCGTAGCGGTCGATAATAACTATGGCTACACCTTC CASSVAVDNNYGYTF TRBJ1-2 - - TRBV9
TGTGCCAGCTCAAACGGACAGGGACGCTCTGGAAACACCATATATTTT CASSNGQGRSGNTIYF TRBJ1-3 TRBD1 - TRBV18
TGTGCCAGCAGTCCCCAGGGCCCTAACTATGGCTACACCTTC CASSPQGPNYGYTF TRBJ1-2 - - TRBV6-1
TGTGCCTGGAATATAGCGGGGGGGGACAATGAGCAGTTCTTC CAWNIAGGDNEQFF TRBJ2-1 TRBD2 - TRBV30
TGTGCCAGCATCGCTCCTACTTACAATGAGCAGTTCTTC CASIAPTYNEQFF TRBJ2-1 - - TRBV6-6
TGTGCCAGCAGCGCGGACACGGATGGCTACACCTTC CASSADTDGYTF TRBJ1-2 - - TRBV9
TGTGCCAGCAGTCTTCGGCGAGTGGAGGGCTACACCTTC CASSLRRVEGYTF TRBJ1-2 - - TRBV6-5
TGTGCCAGCAGCCCCACCCCAGGTGATGGCTACACCTTC CASSPTPGDGYTF TRBJ1-2 - - TRBV7-2
TGTGCCAGCAGCTTATTCTTAGACAGCCACTCTGGAAACACCATATATTTT CASSLFLDSHSGNTIYF TRBJ1-3 - - TRBV7-9
TGTGCCAGCAGCTTAGCCCCGCAGGGGGCATGGGAAAAACTGTTTTTT CASSLAPQGAWEKLFF TRBJ1-4 TRBD1 few TRBV7-9
TGCGCCAGCAGCTTGGAGGAGCGGCGCCTGCTCTACGAGCAGTACTTC CASSLEERRLLYEQYF TRBJ2-7 - - TRBV5-1
TGTGCCAGCTCACCACAGGGGATAGCGGGGGCGTCTAGCACAGATACGCAGTATTTT CASSPQGIAGASSTDTQYF TRBJ2-3 TRBD2 - TRBV18
TGTGCCAGCAGCGTAGGGTGGGGGGTAGGTTTTACTGAAGCTTTCTTT CASSVGWGVGFTEAFF TRBJ1-1 - - TRBV9
TGTGCCACCAGCAGAGATATCCAGAGAGAGGGCACTGAAGCTTTCTTT CATSRDIQREGTEAFF TRBJ1-1 - once TRBV15
TGTGCCAGCAGGGAAAACAGGGGGCGAAATGAAAAACTGTTTTTT CASRENRGRNEKLFF TRBJ1-4 TRBD1 - TRBV2
TGTGCCAGCAGCTTTGGCGGGGGGACCTACGAGCAGTACTTC CASSFGGGTYEQYF TRBJ2-7 TRBD2 - TRBV5-8
TGTGCCAGCAGGGGGGGGGACAGGGGGAAAGATACGCAGTATTTT CASRGGDRGKDTQYF TRBJ2-3 TRBD1 few TRBV5-4
TGCGCCAGCAGCTTTAGCGGGGGAAGGGGCACAGATACGCAGTATTTT CASSFSGGRGTDTQYF TRBJ2-3 TRBD2 - TRBV5-1
TGTGCCAGCAGCTTAGGCGGGGACTCTGGAAACACCATATATTTT CASSLGGDSGNTIYF TRBJ1-3 - - TRBV7-8
TGCAGCGTCTCCAGGGGGGACACTGAAGCTTTCTTT CSVSRGDTEAFF TRBJ1-1 TRBD1 - TRBV29-1
TGTGCCAGCTCACCTCCGACAGGGACGGGCGAGCAGTACTTC CASSPPTGTGEQYF TRBJ2-7 TRBD1 - TRBV18
TGTGCCAGCAGCTTACGAACTACCGGGATCTATGGCTACACCTTC CASSLRTTGIYGYTF TRBJ1-2 - - TRBV7-9
TGTGCCAGCAGTGTAGGGGCAGAGTTAGTCTCTGGAAACACCATATATTTT CASSVGAELVSGNTIYF TRBJ1-3 - - TRBV6-1
TGTGCCAGCAGCGCGACTTTAAATGAGCAGTTCTTC CASSATLNEQFF TRBJ2-1 - - TRBV25-1
TGTGCCAGCAGCTTACTAGCGGGGAGCACAGATACGCAGTATTTT CASSLLAGSTDTQYF TRBJ2-3 TRBD2 once TRBV7-3